Here is one T cell receptor beta chain with its context. The V end was cut by 0 bases, the J end by 3 bases, with 10 bases between. Per the germline V gene, CDR1 is SGHTS and CDR2 is YDEGEE. The CDR3 runs 15 residues. This sample is drawn from a study of T cells in localized non-small cell lung cancer. Method: immunoSEQ multiplex PCR; TCRdb's copy keeps in-frame clones and lacks some. This repertoire shows 75,000 to 90,000 clones, roughly 81% found once; its top ten account for about 2.7%. The rearrangement uses TRBV5-8 and TRBJ2-1; D remains unclear. Sequences were derived from peripheral blood, sampled before any cancer treatment. This sequence originates from a man aged 40 to 75 with stage I lung adenocarcinoma. CDR3 sequence (DNA): TGTGCCAGCAGCTTGGGAAGCGTGAACTACAATGAGCAGTTCTTC. Amino acids: CASSLGSVNYNEQFF.